This T cell receptor beta chain was observed in a study of T cells in localized non-small cell lung cancer. Turning to this clone: Antigen specificity is unknown.

The V end was cut by 5 bases, the J end by 0 bases, with 11 bases between. The CDR3 contains 14 residues. The germline V gene encodes CDR1 GTSNPN and CDR2 SVGIG (reference sequence). General observations from the study: Tumor trailed uninvolved adjacent lung in T cell clonality, which peaked there.

The table came from immunoSEQ multiplex PCR; TCRdb's copy has only in-frame clones and leaves some out. This repertoire shows some 20,000 clones, over 80% found once; its top ten account for more than 10%. J is TRBJ2-1 and V is TRBV30; possible D gene TRBD2, 6 bases. The material sequenced was PBMCs, taken before any cancer treatment. The clonotype comes from a man aged 35 to 69 with stage II squamous cell lung carcinoma. The CDR3 reads CAWGGSSSYNEQFF. Here the CDR3 DNA reads TGTGCCTGGGGGGGGTCCAGCTCCTACAATGAGCAGTTCTTC.